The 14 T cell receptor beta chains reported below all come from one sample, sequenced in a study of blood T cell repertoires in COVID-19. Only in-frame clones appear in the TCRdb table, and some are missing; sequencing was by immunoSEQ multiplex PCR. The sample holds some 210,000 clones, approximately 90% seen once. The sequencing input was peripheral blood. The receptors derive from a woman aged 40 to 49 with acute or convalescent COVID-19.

CDR3 sequence (DNA): TGTGCCAGCAGCATTCGTAGGGGGGGATATCAGCCCCAGCATTTT. This encodes CASSIRRGGYQPQHF. This chain joins TRBV5-8 and TRBJ1-5; D is possibly TRBD1 (6 bases). The germline V gene has CDR1 SGHTS and CDR2 YDEGEE. With 4 bases removed from V and 5 bases from J, the gap between germline ends came to 16 bases. This CDR3 region has 15 residues.

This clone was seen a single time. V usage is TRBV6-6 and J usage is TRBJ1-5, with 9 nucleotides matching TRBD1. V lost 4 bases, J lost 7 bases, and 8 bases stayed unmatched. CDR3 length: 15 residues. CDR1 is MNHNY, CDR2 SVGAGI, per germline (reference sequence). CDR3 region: CASSFTGQGDQPQHF. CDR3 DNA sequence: TGTGCCAGCAGTTTCACGGGACAGGGAGACCAGCCCCAGCATTTT.

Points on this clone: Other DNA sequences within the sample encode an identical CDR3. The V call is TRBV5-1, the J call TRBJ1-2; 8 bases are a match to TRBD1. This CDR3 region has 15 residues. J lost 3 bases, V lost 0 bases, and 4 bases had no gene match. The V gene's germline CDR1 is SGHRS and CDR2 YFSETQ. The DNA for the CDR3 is TGCGCCAGCAGCTTGGAAGGACAGGGTTACTATGGCTACACCTTC. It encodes CASSLEGQGYYGYTF. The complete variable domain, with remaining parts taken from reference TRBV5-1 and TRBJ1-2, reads KAGVTQTPRYLIKTRGQQVTLSCSPISGHRSVSWYQQTPGQGLQFLFEYFSETQRNKGNFPGRFSGRQFSNSRSEMNVSTLELGDSALYLCASSLEGQGYYGYTFGSGTRLTVV.

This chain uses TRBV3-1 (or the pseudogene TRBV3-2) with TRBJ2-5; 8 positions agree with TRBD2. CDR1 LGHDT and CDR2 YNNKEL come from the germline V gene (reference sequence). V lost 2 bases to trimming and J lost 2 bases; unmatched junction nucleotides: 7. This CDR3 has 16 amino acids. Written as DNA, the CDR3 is TGTGCCAGCAGCCAAAGACCACTAGCGGTACAAGAGACCCAGTACTTC. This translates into CASSQRPLAVQETQYF.

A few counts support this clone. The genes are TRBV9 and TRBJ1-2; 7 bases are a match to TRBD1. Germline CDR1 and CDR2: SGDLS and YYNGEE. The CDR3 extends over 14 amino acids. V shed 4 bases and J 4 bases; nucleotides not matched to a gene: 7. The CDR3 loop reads CASSPSTGFYGYTF. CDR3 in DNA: TGTGCCAGCAGCCCCTCGACAGGGTTCTATGGCTACACCTTC. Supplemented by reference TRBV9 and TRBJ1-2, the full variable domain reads DSGVTQTPKHLITATGQRVTLRCSPRSGDLSVYWYQQSLDQGLQFLIQYYNGEERAKGNILERFSAQQFPDLHSELNLSSLELGDSALYFCASSPSTGFYGYTFGSGTRLTVV.

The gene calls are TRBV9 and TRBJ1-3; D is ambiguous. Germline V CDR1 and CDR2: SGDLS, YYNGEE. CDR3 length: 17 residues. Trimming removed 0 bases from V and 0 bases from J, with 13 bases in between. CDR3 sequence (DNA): TGTGCCAGCAGCGTAGGGGCAGACCTTAACTCTGGAAACACCATATATTTT. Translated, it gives CASSVGADLNSGNTIYF.

The chain's CDR3 is CASSEYSPGGTNEKLFF. The CDR3 nucleotides are TGTGCCAGCAGTGAATATAGTCCCGGAGGAACTAATGAAAAACTGTTTTTT. This chain uses TRBV6-1 with TRBJ1-4; D is undetermined. Germline assignment: CDR1 MNHNS and CDR2 SASEGT. This CDR3 has 17 residues. V was pared by 2 bases and J by 1 base, with 14 bases between.

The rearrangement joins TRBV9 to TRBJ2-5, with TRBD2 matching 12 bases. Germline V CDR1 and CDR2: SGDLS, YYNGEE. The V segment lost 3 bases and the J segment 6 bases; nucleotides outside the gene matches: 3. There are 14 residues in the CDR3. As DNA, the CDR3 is TGTGCCAGCAGCGGAGGGACTAGCGGGCAGACCCAGTACTTC. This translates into CASSGGTSGQTQYF.

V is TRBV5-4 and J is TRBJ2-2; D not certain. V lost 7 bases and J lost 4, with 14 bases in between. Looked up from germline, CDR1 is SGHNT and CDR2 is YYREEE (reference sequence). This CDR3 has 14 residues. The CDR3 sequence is CASLDPFGTGELFF. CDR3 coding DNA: TGTGCCAGCCTAGATCCCTTTGGCACCGGGGAGCTGTTTTTT.

The CDR3 DNA reads as TGTGCCAGCAGTTACGAATACAGCCATGGCTACACCTTC. It codes for CASSYEYSHGYTF. The chain joins TRBV6-5 to TRBJ1-2; D is undetermined. This CDR3 is built from 13 residues. The V end was cut by 2 bases, the J end by 6 bases, with 10 bases between. CDR1 and CDR2 (germline): MNHEY, SVGAGI.

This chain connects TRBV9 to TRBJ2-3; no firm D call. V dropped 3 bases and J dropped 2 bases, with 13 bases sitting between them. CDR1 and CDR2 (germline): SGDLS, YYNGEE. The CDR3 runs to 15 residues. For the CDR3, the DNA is TGTGCCAGCAGCGGCCGACACGAGCTCACAGATACGCAGTATTTT. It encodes CASSGRHELTDTQYF.

The CDR3 loop is CASSLVDSRSYEQYV. The CDR3, as DNA: TGTGCCAGCAGCTTAGTTGACAGCCGATCCTACGAGCAGTACGTC. The chain combines TRBV11-2 with TRBJ2-7; D might be TRBD1 (5 bases). V was pared by 1 base and J by 1 base, with 11 bases between. Germline V lookup: CDR1 SGHAT, CDR2 FQNNGV. The CDR3 is 15 residues long.

The CDR3 loop is CASSLTRGTDTQYF. The CDR3, as DNA: TGTGCCAGCAGCTTGACCCGGGGCACAGATACGCAGTATTTT. The rearrangement links TRBV5-8 to TRBJ2-3; D is ambiguous. Germline V gene lookup returns CDR1 SGHTS and CDR2 YDEGEE. The germline V and J ends were trimmed by 1 base and 1 base, with 7 bases remaining between them. The CDR3 loop spans 14 amino acids.

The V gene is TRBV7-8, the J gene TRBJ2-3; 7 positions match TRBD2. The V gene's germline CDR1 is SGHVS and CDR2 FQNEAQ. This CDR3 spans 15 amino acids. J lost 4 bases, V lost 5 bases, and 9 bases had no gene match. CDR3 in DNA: TGTGCCAGCAGCCCAACCCGGGGGAGGGCAGATACGCAGTATTTT. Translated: CASSPTRGRADTQYF.